This TCR beta chain was sequenced during a study of spatial heterogeneity in lung cancer. The time point: sample taken at primary tumor resection. Sequencing of whole RNA from tumor, nontumor lung or frozen PBMC involved no sorting. Study results and limitations: Expanded alpha and beta TCR counts within tumors tracked tumor mutation counts.

In its sample, this clonotype ranks as medium-sized (0.01 to 0.1%). The antigen is unknown. In TCRdb, the 5' RACE reads were re-called with MiXCR into one record per CDR3 protein. In the table there are around 2,000 distinct CDR3 sequences, around 2.8% of which are singletons. The CDR3 is made up of 15 amino acids. The germline V gene encodes CDR1 SGHTA and CDR2 FQGNSA. V lost 4 bases to trimming and J lost 3 bases; unmatched junction nucleotides: 3. The sequence came from a female donor with early-stage non-small cell lung cancer. J is TRBJ1-4 and V is TRBV7-2; 9 bases line up with TRBD1. The sequencing here drew on lung tumor tissue, taken at surgery. This chain's CDR3 is CASSSTGGPNEKLFF. CDR3 sequence (DNA): TGTGCCAGCAGCTCTACAGGGGGCCCTAATGAAAAACTGTTTTTT.